This T cell receptor (beta chain) was sequenced in a study of shared clonotypes between healthy human individuals. All the donors were Caucasian adults who lived in Nashville, Tennessee. Clones were sequenced by immunoSEQ multiplex PCR, and TCRdb holds only the in-frame ones, with some missing. The table lists about 600,000 clones, around 97% of them singletons. This CDR3 contains 15 residues. Germline V lookup: CDR1 MDHEN, CDR2 SYDVKM. Trimming took off 4 bases at V and 1 base at J, with 13 bases between the two ends. The receptor's source is a woman aged 25 to 39 in good health. The V gene is TRBV28, the J gene TRBJ2-5; possibly TRBD1 for D (5 bases). The specimen sequenced was naive CD4+ T cells sorted from blood. Subset in this sample: CD45RA+ positively selected. In DNA, the CDR3 is TGTGCCAGCAGTTCCCTCCCGGACACCCAAGAGACCCAGTACTTC. Translated: CASSSLPDTQETQYF.